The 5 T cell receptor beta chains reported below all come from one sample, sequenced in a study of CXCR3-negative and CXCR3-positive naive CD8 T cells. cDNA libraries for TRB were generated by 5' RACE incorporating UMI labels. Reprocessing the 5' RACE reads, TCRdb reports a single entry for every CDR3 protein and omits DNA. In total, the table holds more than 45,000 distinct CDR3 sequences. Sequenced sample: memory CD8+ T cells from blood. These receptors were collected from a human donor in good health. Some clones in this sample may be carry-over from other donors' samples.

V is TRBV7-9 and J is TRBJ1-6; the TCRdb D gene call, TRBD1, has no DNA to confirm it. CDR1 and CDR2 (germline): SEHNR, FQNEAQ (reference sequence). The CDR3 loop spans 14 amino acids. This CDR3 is CASSAETGFSPLHF.

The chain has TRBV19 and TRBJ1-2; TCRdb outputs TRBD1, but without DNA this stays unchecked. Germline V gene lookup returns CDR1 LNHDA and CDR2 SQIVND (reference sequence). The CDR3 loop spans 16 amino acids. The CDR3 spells CASSKATDRTNYGYTF.

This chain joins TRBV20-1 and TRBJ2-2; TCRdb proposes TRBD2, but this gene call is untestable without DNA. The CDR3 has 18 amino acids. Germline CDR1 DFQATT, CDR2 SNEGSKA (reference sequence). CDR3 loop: CSARLDPTSGANTGELFF.

The CDR3 spells CASSQEPTDTQYF. This rearrangement joins TRBV3-1 to TRBJ2-3. CDR3 length equals 13 residues. Looked up from germline, CDR1 is LGHDT and CDR2 is YNNKEL (reference sequence).

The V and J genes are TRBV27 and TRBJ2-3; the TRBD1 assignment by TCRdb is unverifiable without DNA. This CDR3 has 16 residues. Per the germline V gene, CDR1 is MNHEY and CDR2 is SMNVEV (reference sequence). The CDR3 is CASNPVTPAGADTQYF.